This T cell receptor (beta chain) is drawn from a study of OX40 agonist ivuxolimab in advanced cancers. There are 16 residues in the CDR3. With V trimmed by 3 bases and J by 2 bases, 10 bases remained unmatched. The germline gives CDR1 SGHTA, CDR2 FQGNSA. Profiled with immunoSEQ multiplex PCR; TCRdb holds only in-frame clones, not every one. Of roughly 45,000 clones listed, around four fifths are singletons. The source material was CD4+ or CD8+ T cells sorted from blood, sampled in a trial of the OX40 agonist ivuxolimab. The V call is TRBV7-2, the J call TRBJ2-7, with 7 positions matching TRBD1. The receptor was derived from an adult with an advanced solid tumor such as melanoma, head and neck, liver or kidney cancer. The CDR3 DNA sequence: TGTGCCAGCAGCTTGGCTTTCCGGGACAGCACCTACGAGCAGTACTTC. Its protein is CASSLAFRDSTYEQYF.